This is a list of T cell receptor beta chains from one sample in a study of identifying expanded T cells in peripheral blood. Only in-frame clones appear in the TCRdb table, and some are missing; sequencing was by immunoSEQ multiplex PCR. The repertoire holds 70,000 to 95,000 clones, with about 90% as singletons. The sample was blood. These receptors were taken from a person aged 18-70 years in good health. The CDR3 runs from the conserved cysteine through the conserved F or W. A D gene is named only where the DNA matches it firmly.

V gene,J gene,D gene,CDR3 DNA,CDR3 protein
TRBV5-6,TRBJ1-2,.,TGTGCCAGCAGCTCTGAAACTTGGTATGGCTACACCTTC,CASSSETWYGYTF
TRBV19,TRBJ2-7,.,TGTGCTACTTCTAGGGGCAGGGGATCCTACGAGCAGTACTTC,CATSRGRGSYEQYF
TRBV29-1,TRBJ2-5,.,TGCAGCGTTGGGAGCGAGGGAGGTGGAGAGACCCAGTACTTC,CSVGSEGGGETQYF
TRBV6-6,TRBJ2-2,.,TGTGCCAGCGCGGAACGGAACACCGGGGAGCTGTTTTTT,CASAERNTGELFF
TRBV7-2,TRBJ1-2,.,TGTGCCAGCAGCGTCGTTGGGGGGCATTATGGCTACACCTTC,CASSVVGGHYGYTF
TRBV6-6,TRBJ2-1,.,TGTGCCAGCAGTTACTCGGGGAATGAGCAGTTCTTC,CASSYSGNEQFF
TRBV19,TRBJ1-2,.,TGTGCCAGTAGTATAGAGCTCACCCGCGGTGGCTACACCTTC,CASSIELTRGGYTF
TRBV7-2,TRBJ1-2,.,TGTGCCAGCAGCTTAGCCCCGGATCTCTATGGCTACACCTTC,CASSLAPDLYGYTF
TRBV5-8,TRBJ1-2,.,TGTGCCTATCGACGCTATGGCTACACCTTC,CAYRRYGYTF
TRBV10-3,TRBJ1-2,.,TGTGCCATCAGTACACCGCAGGGCGGCGAGGTCTATGGCTACACCTTC,CAISTPQGGEVYGYTF
TRBV5-1,TRBJ1-2,TRBD1,TGCGCCAGCAGTAACACAGGGGGCTATGGCTACACCTTC,CASSNTGGYGYTF
TRBV27,TRBJ2-1,.,TGTGCCAGCAGTTTAGCTGTCGGACCGCGGGCGAGGCAGTTCTTC,CASSLAVGPRARQFF
TRBV5-4,TRBJ2-6,.,TGTGCCAGCAGCCGGGGAGCGAGCTCTGGGGCCAACGTCCTGACTTTC,CASSRGASSGANVLTF
TRBV19,TRBJ1-4,.,TGTGCCAGTAGGGAAGGGACCGCCGCAACTAATGAAAAACTGTTTTTT,CASREGTAATNEKLFF
TRBV18,TRBJ2-7,.,TGTGCCAGCTCACCAGGAATCGGCAGGCTGCCCCACGAGCAGTACTTC,CASSPGIGRLPHEQYF
TRBV28,TRBJ1-4,.,TGTGCCAGCAGTCCTGGGATAGCTAATGAAAAACTGTTTTTT,CASSPGIANEKLFF
TRBV18,TRBJ1-4,.,TGTGCCAGCTCACCGGGGGGAGCAACTAATGAAAAACTGTTTTTT,CASSPGGATNEKLFF